Below, 21 T cell receptor beta chains from the same sample are listed, as sequenced in a study of shared clonotypes between healthy human individuals (dated by TCRdb to about 2020). Receptor amplification or capture employed the immunoSEQ multiplex PCR assay. The immuneACCESS repertoire file appears here via TCRdb, limited to in-frame rearrangements. These files lack a portion of the clones; in checked studies, under half of the deficit traces to unresolved V genes, and the cause of the others is not known. The sample table records some 2 million clones; over 85% of these occur just once. The top ten clones comprise 0.13% of the sample. The specimen was naive CD4+ T cells sorted from blood. Interpreted using the paper, the cell subset or site label stands for: CD45RA+ positively selected. The receptors come from a man between 18 and 35 years old in good health.

In DNA, the CDR3 is TGTGCCAGCAGTACCTCTCGGGTTATTAATTCACCCCTCCACTTT. Translation gives CASSTSRVINSPLHF. This chain links TRBV27 with TRBJ1-6; D gene ambiguous. In germline, CDR1 is MNHEY, CDR2 SMNVEV (reference sequence). Trimming removed 5 bases at V and 6 bases at J, with 14 bases between. The CDR3 runs to 15 residues.

V gene TRBV7-9 combines with J gene TRBJ2-7; possibly TRBD2 for D (6 bases). This CDR3 has 18 amino acids. Per germline, CDR1 SEHNR and CDR2 FQNEAQ (reference sequence). V was pared by 5 bases and J by 6 bases, with 29 bases between. The DNA of the CDR3 is TGTGCCAGCAGCCCCCCCGTCGGGGTACGAACGGAGGGATTCGAGCAGTACTTC. Protein product: CASSPPVGVRTEGFEQYF.

V is TRBV5-1 and J is TRBJ2-7, with a possible D match to TRBD2 (5 bases). The CDR3 is made up of 14 amino acids. Trimming pared 5 bases from V and 2 bases from J, leaving 14 bases between. CDR1 is SGHRS and CDR2 is YFSETQ in the germline V gene. The CDR3 region is CASSNAGEAYEQYF. DNA for the CDR3: TGCGCCAGCAGTAACGCGGGTGAGGCCTACGAGCAGTACTTC.

The rearrangement links TRBV25-1 to TRBJ1-2, with a weak D call TRBD1 (5 bases). Trimming took off 8 bases at V and 8 bases at J, with 18 bases between the two ends. Germline values: CDR1 MGHDK, CDR2 SYGVNS. This CDR3 contains 13 residues. The CDR3 DNA sequence: TGTGCCAGCCTGAGAGGGGTAGGGCACGGCTACACCTTC. It specifies CASLRGVGHGYTF.

The rearrangement uses TRBV10-3 and TRBJ1-1, with a tentative D call TRBD1 (5 bases). With 7 bases removed from V and 1 base from J, the gap between germline ends came to 10 bases. The CDR3 loop spans 13 amino acids. The V gene's germline CDR1 is ENHRY and CDR2 SYGVKD. The CDR3 loop is CAINLQENTEAFF. The CDR3 DNA reads as TGTGCCATCAATCTACAGGAGAACACTGAAGCTTTCTTT.

The gene calls are TRBV18 and TRBJ2-7, with 14 bases fitting TRBD2. After removal of 6 bases from V and 0 bases from J, the junction contained 10 bases not matched to a gene. Germline V gives CDR1 KGHSH, CDR2 LQKENI. The CDR3 consists of 18 residues. The CDR3 DNA reads as TGTGCCAGCTCCCCCGGACTAGCGGGGGGCGAAAGCTCCTACGAGCAGTACTTC. It translates to CASSPGLAGGESSYEQYF.

This chain links TRBV2 with TRBJ1-2; D gene unclear. The germline V gene encodes CDR1 SNHLY and CDR2 FYNNEI. Trimming shortened V by 3 bases and J by 5 bases, and 7 bases separated the two germline ends. CDR3 length equals 12 residues. The CDR3, as DNA: TGTGCCAGCAGTGACGATCGTTATGGCTACACCTTC. Its protein product is CASSDDRYGYTF.

This clone showed up just once. The chain couples TRBV6-5 to TRBJ2-7; 13 nucleotides match TRBD2. The CDR3 spans 14 residues. V lost 6 bases, J lost 7 bases, and 6 bases stayed unmatched. Germline assignment: CDR1 MNHEY and CDR2 SVGAGI. CDR3 sequence reads: CASRPGLAGQEQYF. The DNA for the CDR3 is TGTGCCAGCAGACCGGGACTAGCGGGACAGGAGCAGTACTTC.

The rearrangement links TRBV6-5 to TRBJ1-5, with D maybe TRBD1 (5 bases). CDR1 is MNHEY, CDR2 SVGAGI, per germline. CDR3 length: 16 amino acids. V lost 1 base and J 2 bases, leaving 12 bases between the germline ends. CDR3 DNA: TGTGCCAGCAGTTACTGGGGTCCGGGGGGCAATCAGCCCCAGCATTTT. This codes for CASSYWGPGGNQPQHF.

This clone came up a few times. Other DNA sequences in this specimen translate into the identical CDR3. The CDR3 DNA is TGTGCCAGCACTTCGGACAGCTCCTATAATTCACCCCTCCACTTT. Protein: CASTSDSSYNSPLHF. The gene calls are TRBV2 and TRBJ1-6; D is possibly TRBD1 (6 bases). The CDR3 length is 15 residues. CDR1 and CDR2 (germline): SNHLY, FYNNEI. Trimming shortened V by 7 bases and J by 0 bases, and 10 bases separated the two germline ends.

The V and J genes are TRBV5-4 and TRBJ1-1; D call uncertain. The V end was cut by 4 bases, the J end by 1 base, with 11 bases between. From germline, CDR1 is SGHNT and CDR2 YYREEE (reference sequence). This CDR3 is 14 amino acids long. CDR3 DNA: TGTGCCAGCAGCCGAGGGAACGGGAACACTGAAGCTTTCTTT. As protein: CASSRGNGNTEAFF.

Concerning this clone itself: This same CDR3 is encoded by further DNA sequences in the sample. V and J are TRBV7-2 and TRBJ2-7; a possible D gene is TRBD1 (6 bases). This CDR3 has 14 residues. Germline-derived CDR1 and CDR2 are SGHTA and FQGNSA. Trimming took 0 bases from V and 2 from J, leaving 8 bases between them. The CDR3, as DNA: TGTGCCAGCAGCTTAGCAGGGGGTCCCTACGAGCAGTACTTC. It specifies CASSLAGGPYEQYF.

This sequence joins TRBV2 and TRBJ2-3; no clear D gene. This CDR3 spans 14 amino acids. V was trimmed by 2 bases and J by 2 bases, leaving 8 bases between them. Germline-derived CDR1 and CDR2 are SNHLY and FYNNEI. The CDR3, as DNA: TGTGCCAGCAGTGAAACAGCTTCCACAGATACGCAGTATTTT. It yields the protein CASSETASTDTQYF.

The V gene is TRBV21-1, the J gene TRBJ1-6. TRBV21-1 is tagged as a pseudogene. CDR3 length equals 20 residues. The CDR3 sequence is CASSKALRAEEREENSPLHF. For the CDR3, the DNA is TGTGCCAGCAGCAAAGCGCTTCGGGCCGAAGAGAGGGAGGAAAATTCACCCCTCCACTTT.

This chain links TRBV15 with TRBJ2-7, with 11 positions matching TRBD1. Germline V gives CDR1 LNHNV, CDR2 YYDKDF (reference sequence). V shed 5 bases, J shed 4 bases, and the junction held 4 bases outside the gene matches. This CDR3 has 14 amino acids. The CDR3 loop reads CATSPRDRGYEQYF. Written as DNA, the CDR3 is TGTGCCACCAGCCCAAGGGACAGGGGGTACGAGCAGTACTTC.

As for this clone: The sample carries other DNA sequences with the same CDR3. The chain recombines TRBV10-3 with TRBJ2-7; D is uncertain. Germline V gene sequence: CDR1 ENHRY, CDR2 SYGVKD. Trimming removed 0 bases at V and 0 bases at J, with 12 bases between. The length of the CDR3 is 16 residues. CDR3 in amino acids: CAISESAGRRSYEQYF. CDR3 nucleotide sequence: TGTGCCATCAGTGAGTCTGCCGGACGACGCTCCTACGAGCAGTACTTC.

The chain couples TRBV7-9 to TRBJ2-2, with TRBD2 matching 8 bases. This CDR3 has 16 amino acids. Germline V lookup: CDR1 SEHNR, CDR2 FQNEAQ (reference sequence). The junction had 8 bases not matched to a gene; V was cut back by 6 bases and J by 2 bases. CDR3 coding DNA: TGTGCCAGCAGAGCCACTAGCGGAAAAAACACCGGGGAGCTGTTTTTT. This gives the protein CASRATSGKNTGELFF.

This chain links TRBV30 with TRBJ1-6; D gene ambiguous. CDR1 and CDR2 (germline): GTSNPN, SVGIG (reference sequence). CDR3 length equals 16 residues. Trimming stripped 5 bases from V and 4 bases from J, with 18 bases between. The DNA for the CDR3 is TGTGCCTGGGCTAAACGGGTGGCGGCTTATAATTCACCCCTCCACTTT. Amino acid sequence: CAWAKRVAAYNSPLHF.

Regarding this clone: Other nucleotide sequences in the sample specify the same CDR3. V and J are TRBV5-1 and TRBJ2-5; D not resolved. In germline, CDR1 is SGHRS, CDR2 YFSETQ. There are 12 residues in the CDR3. V lost 2 bases, J lost 2 bases, and 4 bases lay in between. CDR3 in amino acids: CASSLQQETQYF. Written as DNA, the CDR3 is TGCGCCAGCAGCTTACAGCAAGAGACCCAGTACTTC.

V usage is TRBV11-2 and J usage is TRBJ2-5, with a weak D call TRBD2 (5 bases). Germline values: CDR1 SGHAT, CDR2 FQNNGV. This CDR3 is built from 17 residues. Trimming stripped 1 base from V and 2 bases from J, with 17 bases between. In DNA, the CDR3 is TGTGCCAGCAGCTTAGCGGGTCGGCGAGGAGGACAAGAGACCCAGTACTTC. It is translated as CASSLAGRRGGQETQYF.

The rearrangement links TRBV18 to TRBJ2-5; D may be TRBD1 (6 bases). V was cut by 0 bases and J by 5 bases, with 16 bases left in between. In germline, CDR1 is KGHSH, CDR2 LQKENI. The CDR3 spans 16 residues. The CDR3 nucleotides are TGTGCCAGCTCACCACCGAACGCAGGGGTCAGGGAGACCCAGTACTTC. This codes for CASSPPNAGVRETQYF.